This paragraph covers one T cell receptor (beta chain) sequence. Sequenced by immunoSEQ multiplex PCR; TCRdb stores in-frame clones only, minus some. This table holds about 1,500,000 clones, around 97% found once. This record belongs to a study of shared clonotypes between healthy human individuals. The germline gives CDR1 MNHNS, CDR2 SASEGT. The ends lost 4 bases at V and 3 bases at J; junction bases unmatched: 4. This CDR3 is 16 amino acids long. The chain employs TRBV6-1 and TRBJ2-2; 11 nucleotides agree with TRBD1. This clonotype was obtained from a man between 25 and 39 years old in good health. What was sequenced was naive CD4+ T cells sorted from blood. Indicated subset: CD45RA+ positively selected. The CDR3 DNA is TGTGCCAGCAGTGGGGACAGGGGGTGGGACACCGGGGAGCTGTTTTTT. Translating it yields CASSGDRGWDTGELFF.